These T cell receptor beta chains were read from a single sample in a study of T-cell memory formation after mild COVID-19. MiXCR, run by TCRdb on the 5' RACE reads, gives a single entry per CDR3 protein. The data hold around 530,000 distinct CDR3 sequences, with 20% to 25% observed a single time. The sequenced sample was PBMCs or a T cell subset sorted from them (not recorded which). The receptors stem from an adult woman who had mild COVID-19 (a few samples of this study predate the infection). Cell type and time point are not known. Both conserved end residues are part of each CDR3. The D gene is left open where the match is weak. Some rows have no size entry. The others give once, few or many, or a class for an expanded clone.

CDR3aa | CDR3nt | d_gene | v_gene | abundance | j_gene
CASSLSGFAQYF | TGTGCCAGCAGCCTCTCAGGTTTTGCGCAGTACTTC | . | TRBV7-6 | few | TRBJ2-7
CASSSTSGTSGGFYNEQFF | TGTGCCAGCAGCAGCACCTCCGGGACTAGCGGTGGCTTCTACAATGAGCAGTTCTTC | TRBD2 | TRBV5-6 | few | TRBJ2-1
CASSLEGQAGYNEQFF | TGTGCCAGCAGCTTAGAGGGTCAGGCAGGCTACAATGAGCAGTTCTTC | . | TRBV11-2 | . | TRBJ2-1
CASKVGQGVGETQYF | TGTGCCAGCAAAGTCGGGCAGGGGGTGGGAGAGACCCAGTACTTC | TRBD1 | TRBV12-3/TRBV12-4 | . | TRBJ2-5
CASSDGGKETQYF | TGTGCCAGCAGTGATGGGGGTAAAGAGACCCAGTACTTC | . | TRBV25-1 | few | TRBJ2-5
CASSPPGLAGPNEQFF | TGTGCCAGCTCACCCCCCGGGCTAGCGGGGCCCAATGAGCAGTTCTTC | TRBD2 | TRBV18 | few | TRBJ2-1
CASSRGLAVNQETQYF | TGTGCCAGCAGCCGAGGACTAGCGGTTAATCAAGAGACCCAGTACTTC | TRBD2 | TRBV7-9 | few | TRBJ2-5
CASNRAGGPAGSYNEQFF | TGTGCCAGCAACCGAGCGGGAGGTCCCGCGGGGTCCTACAATGAGCAGTTCTTC | TRBD2 | TRBV7-8 | . | TRBJ2-1
CATSDRLSNYGYTF | TGTGCCACCAGTGATCGTCTGTCTAACTATGGCTACACCTTC | . | TRBV24-1 | . | TRBJ1-2
CASSRGGGKNYGYTF | TGTGCCAGCAGCCGGGGTGGGGGGAAAAACTATGGCTACACCTTC | . | TRBV6-5 | . | TRBJ1-2
CASAVTELYGYTF | TGTGCCAGCGCAGTGACAGAGCTCTATGGCTACACCTTC | . | TRBV6-1 | once | TRBJ1-2
CASSPPGGDTGELFF | TGTGCCAGCTCACCACCTGGGGGCGACACCGGGGAGCTGTTTTTT | . | TRBV18 | . | TRBJ2-2
CASSMDRANTEAFF | TGTGCCAGTAGTATGGACAGAGCAAACACTGAAGCTTTCTTT | . | TRBV19 | . | TRBJ1-1
CASSHAGWSNQPQHF | TGTGCCAGCAGCCACGCAGGATGGAGCAATCAGCCCCAGCATTTT | . | TRBV12-3/TRBV12-4 | . | TRBJ1-5
CASSTEGFGGYTF | TGTGCCAGCTCTACGGAGGGATTTGGCGGCTACACCTTC | . | TRBV7-9 | few | TRBJ1-2
CASSQLERMYSGNTIYF | TGCGCCAGCAGCCAATTGGAACGGATGTACTCTGGAAACACCATATATTTT | . | TRBV4-1 | few | TRBJ1-3
CASSLGGTGAMDTQYF | TGTGCCAGCAGTTTGGGGGGGACAGGGGCCATGGATACGCAGTATTTT | TRBD1 | TRBV12-3/TRBV12-4 | few | TRBJ2-3
CASSYGQGRYVEQFF | TGTGCCAGCAGCTACGGACAGGGAAGGTATGTTGAGCAGTTCTTC | TRBD1 | TRBV3-1 | . | TRBJ2-1
CASSLARLVGSADTQYF | TGTGCCAGCAGCTTAGCTCGTCTAGTGGGTTCCGCAGATACGCAGTATTTT | . | TRBV7-2 | few | TRBJ2-3
CASSYSGLAGGPFYYNEQFF | TGTGCCAGCAGTTACTCGGGACTAGCGGGAGGGCCCTTCTACTACAATGAGCAGTTCTTC | TRBD2 | TRBV6-2/TRBV6-3 | . | TRBJ2-1
CASSLKAVVQPQHF | TGTGCCAGCAGCTTAAAGGCGGTGGTCCAGCCCCAGCATTTT | . | TRBV7-8 | few | TRBJ1-5
CASSPSGRSSYEQYF | TGTGCCAGCAGCCCTAGCGGGAGAAGCTCCTACGAGCAGTACTTC | TRBD2 | TRBV9 | . | TRBJ2-7
CASSLGLEDGYTF | TGCGCCAGCAGCTTAGGTCTTGAGGATGGCTACACCTTC | . | TRBV5-1 | few | TRBJ1-2
CASSFEAGTNEKLFF | TGTGCCAGCAGCTTCGAGGCGGGAACTAATGAAAAACTGTTTTTT | . | TRBV11-3 | . | TRBJ1-4
CAISESYEQFF | TGTGCCATCAGTGAGTCTTATGAGCAGTTCTTC | . | TRBV10-3 | few | TRBJ2-1
CASSNRLAGYNEQFF | TGTGCCAGCAGCAATAGACTAGCGGGGTACAATGAGCAGTTCTTC | TRBD2 | TRBV7-2 | few | TRBJ2-1
CASSLARDFEAFF | TGTGCCAGCAGCTTAGCGCGAGATTTTGAAGCTTTCTTT | . | TRBV7-2 | few | TRBJ1-1
CASSSLIRGSNEKLFF | TGTGCCAGCAGTTCCCTAATAAGGGGATCTAATGAAAAACTGTTTTTT | . | TRBV27 | . | TRBJ1-4
CASSLDRGAEAFF | TGCGCCAGCAGCTTGGACCGAGGAGCTGAAGCTTTCTTT | . | TRBV5-1 | few | TRBJ1-1
CASSTSGGSETQYF | TGTGCCAGCAGTACGAGCGGGGGCTCGGAGACCCAGTACTTC | TRBD2 | TRBV9 | few | TRBJ2-5
CSAAKSTEQFF | TGCAGCGCAGCTAAGAGTACGGAGCAGTTCTTC | . | TRBV29-1 | . | TRBJ2-1
CASSFTSAYEQYF | TGTGCCAGCAGCTTCACAAGCGCCTACGAGCAGTACTTC | . | TRBV12-3/TRBV12-4 | many | TRBJ2-7
CASSLALGGRADTQYF | TGCGCCAGCAGCTTGGCATTGGGGGGTAGGGCAGATACGCAGTATTTT | . | TRBV5-1 | . | TRBJ2-3
CSASFRDRGFDEQFF | TGCAGTGCTAGTTTCCGGGACAGGGGATTCGATGAGCAGTTCTTC | TRBD1 | TRBV20-1 | . | TRBJ2-1
CASSFWGMNNEQFF | TGTGCCAGCAGTTTTTGGGGAATGAACAATGAGCAGTTCTTC | . | TRBV12-3/TRBV12-4 | few | TRBJ2-1
CSVEGQDPDTQYF | TGCAGCGTTGAAGGACAGGACCCAGATACGCAGTATTTT | . | TRBV29-1 | . | TRBJ2-3
CASSPKSGVVDEQYF | TGTGCCAGCTCACCAAAGTCGGGGGTAGTCGACGAGCAGTACTTC | . | TRBV18 | . | TRBJ2-7
CASSLGGEEQPQHF | TGCGCCAGCAGCTTGGGGGGGGAAGAACAGCCCCAGCATTTT | . | TRBV5-1 | few | TRBJ1-5
CASLGGGAYNEQFF | TGTGCCAGCTTGGGCGGGGGGGCGTACAATGAGCAGTTCTTC | TRBD2 | TRBV11-2 | . | TRBJ2-1
CASSVAGGPTDTQYF | TGTGCCAGCAGCGTAGCGGGGGGGCCCACAGATACGCAGTATTTT | TRBD2 | TRBV9 | . | TRBJ2-3
CASSRDTGGSYGYTF | TGTGCCAGCAGCCGGGACACAGGGGGAAGCTATGGCTACACCTTC | TRBD1 | TRBV4-2 | few | TRBJ1-2
CASSLPGTGGPNEKLFF | TGCGCCAGCAGCTTACCCGGGACAGGGGGACCTAATGAAAAACTGTTTTTT | TRBD1 | TRBV5-1 | . | TRBJ1-4
CASSVHANSFSTDTQYF | TGTGCCAGCAGTGTTCACGCTAACTCTTTTTCCACAGATACGCAGTATTTT | . | TRBV2 | . | TRBJ2-3
CASSENRNYGYTF | TGTGCCAGCAGTGAAAACAGGAACTATGGCTACACCTTC | . | TRBV2 | few | TRBJ1-2
CASSPVYNNEQFF | TGTGCCAGCAGCCCCGTATATAACAATGAGCAGTTCTTC | . | TRBV5-5 | . | TRBJ2-1
CASSLLTTVATEAFF | TGTGCCAGCAGCTTGTTGACAACTGTCGCCACTGAAGCTTTCTTT | . | TRBV5-6 | . | TRBJ1-1